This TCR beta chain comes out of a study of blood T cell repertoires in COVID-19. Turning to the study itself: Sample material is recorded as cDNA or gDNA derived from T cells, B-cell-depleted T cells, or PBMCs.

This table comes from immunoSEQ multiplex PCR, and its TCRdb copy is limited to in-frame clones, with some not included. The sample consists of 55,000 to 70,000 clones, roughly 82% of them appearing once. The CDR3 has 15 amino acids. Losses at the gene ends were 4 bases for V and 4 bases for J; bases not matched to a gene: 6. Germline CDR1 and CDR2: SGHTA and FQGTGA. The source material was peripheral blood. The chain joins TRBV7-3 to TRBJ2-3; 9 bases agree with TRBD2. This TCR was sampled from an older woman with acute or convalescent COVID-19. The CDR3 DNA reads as TGTGCCAGCAGCTCAAGCGGGGGGTTTGCAGATACGCAGTATTTT. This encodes CASSSSGGFADTQYF.